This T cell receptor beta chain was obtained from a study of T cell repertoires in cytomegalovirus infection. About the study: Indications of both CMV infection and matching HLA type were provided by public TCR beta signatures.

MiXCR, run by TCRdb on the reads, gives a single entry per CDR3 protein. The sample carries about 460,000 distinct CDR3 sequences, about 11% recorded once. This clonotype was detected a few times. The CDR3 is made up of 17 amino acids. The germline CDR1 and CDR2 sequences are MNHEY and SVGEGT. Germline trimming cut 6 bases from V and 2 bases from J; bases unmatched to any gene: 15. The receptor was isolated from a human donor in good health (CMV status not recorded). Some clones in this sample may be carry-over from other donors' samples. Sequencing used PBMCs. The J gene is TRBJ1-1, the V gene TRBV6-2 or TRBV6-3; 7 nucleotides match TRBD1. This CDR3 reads CASRPPRDSSLNTEAFF. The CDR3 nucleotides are TGTGCCAGCAGACCACCCCGGGACAGCTCACTTAACACTGAAGCTTTCTTT.